Here is one T cell receptor (beta chain) with its context. Antigen: not known. Time point indicated: week 35, safety follow-up. Vaccinated patients received 300 ug of mutant IDH1 20-mer peptide per dose, with topical imiquimod. The study gave patients eight vaccinations in weeks 1, 3, 5, 7, 11, 15, 19, 23. Those who donated had recent WHO grade 3 or 4 IDH1-mutant, ATRX-lost astrocytomas. The ends lost 4 bases at V and 7 bases at J; junction bases unmatched: 10. The CDR3 has 16 residues. Germline CDR1 reads MGHDK; CDR2 reads SYGVNS. The record originates from a study of a mutant IDH1 vaccine in newly diagnosed glioma. Study in general: Once 4-6 weeks had passed after radiotherapy alone, vaccination started, or it started with temozolomide cycles. Beforehand, treatment had been radiotherapy, temozolomide, or both; the majority received both.

Clones were sequenced by immunoSEQ multiplex PCR, and TCRdb holds only the in-frame ones, with some missing. The sample carries about 69,000 clones, 85% to 90% recorded once. The material was PBMCs, obtained from a glioma patient whose treatment included an IDH1 peptide vaccine. This clonotype originated in a man in his thirties or forties with glioma. The chain links TRBV25-1 to TRBJ1-4; 9 nucleotides line up with TRBD1. CDR3 in amino acids: CASSGGPDRGSEKLFF. DNA for the CDR3: TGTGCCAGCAGTGGGGGCCCGGACAGGGGCAGTGAAAAACTGTTTTTT.